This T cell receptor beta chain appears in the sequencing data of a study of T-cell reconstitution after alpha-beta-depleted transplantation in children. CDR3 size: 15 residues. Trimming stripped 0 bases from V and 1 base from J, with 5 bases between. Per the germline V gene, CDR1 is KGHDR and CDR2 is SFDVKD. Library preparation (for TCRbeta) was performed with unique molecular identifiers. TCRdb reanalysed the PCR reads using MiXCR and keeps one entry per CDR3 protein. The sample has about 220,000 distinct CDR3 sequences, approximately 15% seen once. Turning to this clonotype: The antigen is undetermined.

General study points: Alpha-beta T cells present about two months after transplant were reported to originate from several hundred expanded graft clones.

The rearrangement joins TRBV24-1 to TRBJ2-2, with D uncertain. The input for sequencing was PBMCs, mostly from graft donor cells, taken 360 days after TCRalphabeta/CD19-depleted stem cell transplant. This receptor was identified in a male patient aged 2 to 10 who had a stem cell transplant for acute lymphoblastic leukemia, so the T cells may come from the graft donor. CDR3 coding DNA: TGTGCCACCAGTGATTTGAGGCAGAACACCGGGGAGCTGTTTTTT. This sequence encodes CATSDLRQNTGELFF.